What follows are 20 T cell receptor beta chains derived from one specimen sequenced in a study of CD8 T cells in ankylosing spondylitis. TCRdb itself ran the 5' RACE reads through MiXCR, one entry per CDR3 protein. The sample holds approximately 100,000 distinct CDR3 sequences, less than 25% seen once. The sequenced sample consisted of synovial fluid, either unsorted or a sorted T cell fraction (not recorded which). Source of these receptors: a male donor with ankylosing spondylitis.

The chain links TRBV24-1 to TRBJ2-1; 10 bases agree with TRBD2. The CDR3 length is 13 residues. Germline V gene lookup returns CDR1 KGHDR and CDR2 SFDVKD. V was clipped by 8 bases and J by 7 bases; unmatched bases: 4. For the CDR3, the DNA is TGTGCCACCAAAAAGCGGGAGGGAAATGAGCAGTTCTTC. Translated: CATKKREGNEQFF.

There are many counts of this clonotype. The chain employs TRBV6-1 and TRBJ1-2, with D tentatively TRBD1 (5 bases). The CDR3 extends over 14 amino acids. V lost 7 bases and J 8 bases, leaving 20 bases between the germline ends. Per germline, CDR1 MNHNS and CDR2 SASEGT. CDR3 residues: CASTKGAGNNGYTF. In DNA, the CDR3 is TGTGCCAGCACCAAAGGGGCAGGGAATAACGGCTACACCTTC.

There are many counts of this clonotype. The chain carries TRBV5-6 and TRBJ2-7, with 9 bases that match TRBD1. The germline V gene encodes CDR1 SGHDT and CDR2 YYEEEE. After removal of 5 bases from V and 5 bases from J, the junction contained 11 bases not matched to a gene. CDR3 length: 15 residues. CDR3 loop: CASRMAGTGLHEQYF. CDR3 coding DNA: TGTGCCAGCAGGATGGCCGGGACAGGGCTTCACGAGCAGTACTTC.

The table lists this clonotype with many counts. The chain couples TRBV4-2 to TRBJ2-3, with TRBD2 matching 11 bases. CDR1 LGHNA and CDR2 YNFKEQ come from the germline V gene. This CDR3 spans 19 amino acids. V gave up 1 base and J gave up 2 bases; unmatched junction bases: 11. CDR3 residues: CASSQGTEGTSGATDTQYF. DNA of the CDR3: TGTGCCAGCAGCCAAGGGACAGAGGGGACTAGCGGCGCCACAGATACGCAGTATTTT.

The V and J genes are TRBV6-2 or TRBV6-3 and TRBJ2-3; D might be TRBD1 (5 bases). The CDR3 totals 11 residues. Trimming left V 6 bases short and J 6 bases short, with 7 bases between. In germline, CDR1 is MNHEY, CDR2 SVGEGT. In nucleotides, the CDR3 is TGTGCCAGCAGCAGGGTGGATACGCAGTATTTT. Its translation is CASSRVDTQYF.

This clonotype was observed a few times. V gene TRBV12-3 or TRBV12-4 combines with J gene TRBJ1-2, with 8 bases aligning to TRBD1. This CDR3 region has 13 residues. Unmatched junction bases numbered 7, after V lost 5 bases and J lost 8 bases. The CDR3 coding sequence is TGTGCCAGCAGTCAGACAGGGGAGAGCGGCTACACCTTC. This codes for CASSQTGESGYTF.

This chain connects TRBV24-1 to TRBJ2-1, with 13 bases lining up with TRBD2. CDR3 length: 15 residues. The V and J ends lost 3 bases and 10 bases, in that order; junction bases with no gene match: 5. CDR1 is KGHDR, CDR2 SFDVKD, per germline. The CDR3 sequence is CATSDDRLAGGEQFF. CDR3 in DNA: TGTGCCACCAGTGATGACCGACTAGCGGGAGGCGAGCAGTTCTTC.

The DNA for the CDR3 is TGTGCCAGCTCACCATTTGATGCGACTATTGGGGAGACCCAGTACTTC. It specifies CASSPFDATIGETQYF. The rearrangement joins TRBV18 to TRBJ2-5, with TRBD2 as a possible D gene (5 bases). Trimming took 2 bases from V and 5 from J, leaving 18 bases between them. The germline V gene has CDR1 KGHSH and CDR2 LQKENI. This CDR3 comprises 16 residues.

V gene TRBV25-1 combines with J gene TRBJ2-7, with 7 bases lining up with TRBD1. CDR3 length: 16 amino acids. With V trimmed by 3 bases and J by 0 bases, 8 bases remained unmatched. Germline V gene data show CDR1 as MGHDK and CDR2 as SYGVNS. Here the CDR3 DNA reads TGTGCCAGCAGTGACAGCCCGGACAGGAGCTCCTACGAGCAGTACTTC. Its protein is CASSDSPDRSSYEQYF.

This clonotype was counted a few times. V is TRBV5-1 and J is TRBJ1-5; tentative D call: TRBD1 (6 bases). This CDR3 is 14 amino acids long. Germline V CDR1 and CDR2: SGHRS, YFSETQ. Trimming stripped 0 bases from V and 6 bases from J, with 10 bases between. DNA of the CDR3: TGCGCCAGCAGCTTGGCACAGGGAGGTCAGCCCCAGCATTTT. Translation: CASSLAQGGQPQHF.

V and J are TRBV25-1 and TRBJ1-2; D unresolved. This CDR3 comprises 11 residues. Germline lookup yields CDR1 MGHDK and CDR2 SYGVNS. V lost 5 bases and J lost 6, with 7 bases in between. This CDR3 is CASSPGHGYTF. The CDR3 DNA follows: TGTGCCAGCAGTCCCGGGCATGGCTACACCTTC.

This clonotype appeared a few times. The J gene is TRBJ2-1, the V gene TRBV4-1; TRBD2 aligns across 8 bases. The germline CDR1 and CDR2 sequences are MGHRA and YSYEKL. The CDR3 totals 14 residues. Germline trimming cut 1 base from V and 10 bases from J; bases unmatched to any gene: 6. The CDR3 protein is CASSQVRAGVEQFF. In DNA, the CDR3 is TGCGCCAGCAGCCAAGTCAGAGCGGGAGTGGAGCAGTTCTTC.

V is TRBV5-1 and J is TRBJ1-1; 9 nucleotides agree with TRBD1. The V gene's germline CDR1 is SGHRS and CDR2 YFSETQ. The junction had 13 bases not matched to a gene; V was cut back by 4 bases and J by 0 bases. The CDR3 length is 18 residues. The CDR3 DNA reads as TGCGCCAGCAGCGCCTCTCCGACAGGGGGTGGTATGAACACTGAAGCTTTCTTT. It encodes CASSASPTGGGMNTEAFF.

The chain links TRBV5-6 to TRBJ1-1; no clear D. This CDR3 comprises 14 residues. CDR1 is SGHDT, CDR2 YYEEEE, per germline. V lost 0 bases and J 1 base, leaving 7 bases between the germline ends. CDR3 sequence: CASSLVGTNTEAFF. CDR3 nucleotides: TGTGCCAGCAGCTTGGTGGGAACGAACACTGAAGCTTTCTTT.

In its sample, this clonotype was seen a few times. The chain links TRBV7-2 to TRBJ2-2, with unresolved D. Between the trimmed V and J ends, which lost 5 bases and 2 bases, there was a span of 9 bases. The V gene's germline CDR1 is SGHTA and CDR2 FQGNSA. The CDR3 is 14 amino acids. CDR3 region: CASSPWQNTGELFF. The CDR3 DNA reads as TGTGCCAGCAGCCCCTGGCAAAACACCGGGGAGCTGTTTTTT.

V and J are TRBV7-2 and TRBJ2-1; the D gene is possibly TRBD2 (6 bases). Looked up from germline, CDR1 is SGHTA and CDR2 is FQGNSA. V was pared by 0 bases and J by 8 bases, with 11 bases between. The length of the CDR3 is 14 residues. CDR3 nucleotides: TGTGCCAGCAGCTTAGCGGCTAGCGTGGATGAGCAGTTCTTC. Its protein product is CASSLAASVDEQFF.

The chain recombines TRBV1 with TRBJ2-1; the table calls TRBD2, which could not be checked here. TRBV1 is listed as a pseudogene. The CDR3 runs to 21 residues. The CDR3 region is CTSSQEGLPCKAGGLAEEQFF. CDR3 DNA sequence: TGCACCAGCAGCCAAGAAGGTCTTCCTTGTAAGGCGGGAGGCCTTGCGGAGGAGCAGTTCTTC.

CDR3 sequence: CASRAFEDYTHNEQFF. CDR3 coding DNA: TGTGCCAGCAGAGCTTTCGAGGACTACACCCACAATGAGCAGTTCTTC. The genes are TRBV27 and TRBJ2-1, with D possibly matching TRBD2 (6 bases). The CDR3 length is 16 residues. V was clipped by 6 bases and J by 5 bases, with 20 bases between them. CDR1 is MNHEY, CDR2 SMNVEV, per germline (reference sequence).

As regards this clonotype: Compared with germline, one end of the junction differs, possibly owing to a read error. The gene calls are TRBV5-1 and TRBJ2-3; 10 positions match TRBD2. The CDR3 extends over 16 amino acids. CDR1 SGHRS and CDR2 YFSETQ come from the germline V gene. CDR3 residues: CASSTRTSGSTDTRYF. CDR3 DNA sequence: TGCGCCAGCAGCACTCGGACTAGCGGTAGCACAGATACGCGGTATTTT.

Many counts were recorded for this clonotype. The CDR3 bases are TGTGCCTGGAGTGAAAGGGCCGCGCTTTTGAATGAGCAGTTCTTC. Translation: CAWSERAALLNEQFF. V is TRBV30 and J is TRBJ2-1; D is ambiguous. Trimming removed 1 base at V and 7 bases at J, with 17 bases between. The CDR3 totals 15 residues. CDR1 and CDR2 from the germline V gene are GTSNPN and SVGIG (reference sequence).